The 3 T cell receptor beta chains presented below share a single source sample, sequenced in a study of OX40 agonist ivuxolimab in advanced cancers. The assay was immunoSEQ multiplex PCR, and TCRdb's table has in-frame clones only and misses some. There are more than 50,000 clones in the sample; 84% occur only once, and roughly 4.4% lies in the top ten. Specimen: CD4+ or CD8+ T cells sorted from blood, collected in a trial of the OX40 agonist ivuxolimab. The source of these receptors is an adult with an advanced solid tumor such as melanoma, head and neck, liver or kidney cancer.

J is TRBJ1-2 and V is TRBV11-2, with TRBD1 as a possible D gene (5 bases). The CDR3 consists of 14 residues. V was clipped by 1 base and J by 5 bases, with 11 bases between them. Germline loops: CDR1 SGHAT, CDR2 FQNNGV. This CDR3 is CASSLGGREYGYTF. As DNA, the CDR3 is TGTGCCAGCAGCTTAGGCGGCAGGGAGTATGGCTACACCTTC.

The chain couples TRBV28 to TRBJ1-1; D not certain. V lost 6 bases and J 6 bases, leaving 11 bases between the germline ends. This CDR3 contains 12 residues. CDR1 is MDHEN, CDR2 SYDVKM, per germline. The CDR3 nucleotides are TGTGCCAGCAGCTCCCCCCGGGCTGAAGCTTTCTTT. Its translation is CASSSPRAEAFF.

The chain carries TRBV7-2 and TRBJ2-1; no firm D call. In germline, CDR1 is SGHTA, CDR2 FQGNSA. The CDR3 covers 14 residues. The germline V and J ends were trimmed by 5 bases and 5 bases, with 13 bases remaining between them. The CDR3 loop reads CASSADIFDNEQFF. In DNA form, the CDR3 reads TGTGCCAGCAGCGCAGACATATTCGACAATGAGCAGTTCTTC.